The rows below give T cell receptor beta chains drawn from one sample of a study of cytomegalovirus exposure and HLA in healthy donors. The assay was immunoSEQ multiplex PCR, and TCRdb's table has in-frame clones only and misses some. The table shows 200,000 to 300,000 clones, with just under 85% occurring only once. The material sequenced was PBMCs. The receptors derive from a woman in her forties in good health and CMV-seropositive. Each CDR3 is given with its conserved first and last residue. A D gene is named only where the DNA matches it firmly. The size entry is marked missing in some rows and otherwise reads once, few, many or a size class.

j_call	d_call	clone_size	v_call	cdr3_nt	cdr3_aa
TRBJ2-2	TRBD2	NA	TRBV28	TGTGCCAGCAGCCGAGCGGGAGTTGGGGCCGGGGAGCTGTTTTTT	CASSRAGVGAGELFF
TRBJ2-1	NA	once	TRBV14	TGTGCCAGCAGTCCAACGGTGAGCTCCTACAATGAGCAGTTCTTC	CASSPTVSSYNEQFF
TRBJ2-3	TRBD2	NA	TRBV6-5	TGTGCCAGCAGTTACGACGCGGGAGGGGGAACAGATACGCAGTATTTT	CASSYDAGGGTDTQYF
TRBJ2-1	TRBD2	NA	TRBV28	TGTGCCAGCACCCAGCCGCTAGCGGGAGTTGAGTATGAGCAGTTCTTC	CASTQPLAGVEYEQFF
TRBJ2-2	TRBD2	NA	TRBV10-2	TGCGCCAGCGGTCAACGGGGGGGCACCGGGGAGCTGTTTTTT	CASGQRGGTGELFF
TRBJ2-7	TRBD2	NA	TRBV13	TGTGCCAGCAGCTCGCCGGGACTAGCGGGAGTCTACGAGCAGTACTTC	CASSSPGLAGVYEQYF
TRBJ2-2	NA	NA	TRBV7-9	TGTGCCAGCAGCCCCCGGGACACCCGGGGAACCGGGGAGCTGTTTTTT	CASSPRDTRGTGELFF
TRBJ2-3	NA	NA	TRBV21-1	TGTGCCAGCAGCAAACATAGCGGGAGGGATACAGATACGCAGTATTTT	CASSKHSGRDTDTQYF
TRBJ1-2	TRBD1	NA	TRBV6-6	TGTGCCAGCACATTAGGACAGGGGCAGGGCTACACCTTC	CASTLGQGQGYTF
TRBJ1-5	NA	NA	TRBV6-5	TGTGCCAGCAGTTATGGGCAGGGTTGGCAGCCCCAGCATTTT	CASSYGQGWQPQHF
TRBJ2-1	NA	NA	TRBV27	TGTGCCAGCAGTTTGTCTGGGCTAGCCCCCTACAATGAGCAGTTCTTC	CASSLSGLAPYNEQFF
TRBJ1-5	NA	once	TRBV11-1	TGTGCCAGCAGCTTAAGGGGTAGCAATCAGCCCCAGCATTTT	CASSLRGSNQPQHF
TRBJ1-6	NA	NA	TRBV9	TGTGCCAGCAGCGTAGTTTCCACAGGCAATTCACCCCTCCACTTT	CASSVVSTGNSPLHF
TRBJ2-7	TRBD2	NA	TRBV30	TGTGCCTGGAGTGTACGGGGGGACGAGCAGTACTTC	CAWSVRGDEQYF
TRBJ2-3	TRBD2	NA	TRBV4-3	TGCGCCAGCAGCCAAGATCCTCCGGGAGGTACAGCAGATACGCAGTATTTT	CASSQDPPGGTADTQYF
TRBJ2-1	TRBD2	NA	TRBV7-2	TGTGCCAGCAGCTTAGAGGGACTAGCGGGACGAAATGAGCAGTTCTTC	CASSLEGLAGRNEQFF
TRBJ1-1	TRBD1	NA	TRBV7-6	TGTGCCAGCAGCCTGGGACAGGGGATGAACACTGAAGCTTTCTTT	CASSLGQGMNTEAFF
TRBJ2-5	TRBD2	NA	TRBV7-7	TGTGCCAGCAGCCGGGGGACTAGCGGGAGCGGGGAGACCCAGTACTTC	CASSRGTSGSGETQYF
TRBJ1-5	NA	NA	TRBV6-4	TGTGCCAGCAGGTCCACAGGTGATAGCAATCAGCCCCAGCATTTT	CASRSTGDSNQPQHF
TRBJ1-1	NA	NA	TRBV7-9	TGTGCCAGCAGCTTACAGGCAATCAACACTGAAGCTTTCTTT	CASSLQAINTEAFF
TRBJ2-1	TRBD2	NA	TRBV5-1	TGCGCCAGCAGCCCTTTAGCGGGAGGCGCCGACAATGAGCAGTTCTTC	CASSPLAGGADNEQFF
TRBJ2-7	TRBD2	NA	TRBV11-3	TGTGCCAGCAGCTTAGAACTAGCGGGAGACTACGAGCAGTACTTC	CASSLELAGDYEQYF
TRBJ2-3	NA	NA	TRBV25-1	TGTGCCAGCAGTGTTCCTAGCACAGATACGCAGTATTTT	CASSVPSTDTQYF
TRBJ2-7	TRBD2	few	TRBV28	TGTGCCAGCAGTTTGCATGGGACTAGCGGGAGTGAAGAGCAGTACTTC	CASSLHGTSGSEEQYF
TRBJ2-1	TRBD2	once	TRBV4-3	TGCGCCAGCAGCCAAGGACTAGCGGGCTTCGGGGGTGAGCAGTTCTTC	CASSQGLAGFGGEQFF
TRBJ1-1	NA	once	TRBV9	TGTGCCAGCAGCGCACAGGGTGCGGAAGCTTTCTTT	CASSAQGAEAFF
TRBJ2-1	NA	NA	TRBV7-2	TGTGCCAGCAGCCCAGAGCGGACCTACAATGAGCAGTTCTTC	CASSPERTYNEQFF
TRBJ1-5	NA	once	TRBV4-2	TGTGCCAGCAGCCAAGGTTTGGGGGGGGGACTACAGCCCCAGCATTTT	CASSQGLGGGLQPQHF